This record concerns one T cell receptor (beta chain) sequence. The entry originates in a study of blood T cell repertoires in COVID-19. On the study more broadly: Some COVID-19 samples were acute and others convalescent; all came from the United States, Italy and Spain. PBMCs, B-cell-depleted T cells, or T cells were the source of the cDNA or gDNA that made up the material.

TCRdb's copy holds only in-frame clones and misses some; the assay was immunoSEQ multiplex PCR. The sample carries a few hundred thousand clones, 86% recorded once. It was within 2 weeks before study entry that exposed participants met a COVID-19 case. The CDR3 is 13 amino acids. The germline V and J ends were trimmed by 4 bases and 8 bases, with 12 bases remaining between them. Germline CDR1 SNHLY, CDR2 FYNNEI. Sequenced sample: PBMCs or T cells enriched from blood (not recorded which). J is TRBJ2-1 and V is TRBV2, with a tentative D call TRBD2 (6 bases). The receptor's source is a woman aged 25 to 39 who had been exposed to COVID-19. The CDR3 loop is CASSGQEGYEQFF. Written as DNA, the CDR3 is TGTGCCAGCAGTGGGCAGGAGGGCTATGAGCAGTTCTTC. Together with reference TRBV2 and TRBJ2-1, the CDR3 gives the full variable domain: EPEVTQTPSHQVTQMGQEVILRCVPISNHLYFYWYRQILGQKVEFLVSFYNNEISEKSEIFDDQFSVERPDGSNFTLKIRSTKLEDSAMYFCASSGQEGYEQFFGPGTRLTVL.